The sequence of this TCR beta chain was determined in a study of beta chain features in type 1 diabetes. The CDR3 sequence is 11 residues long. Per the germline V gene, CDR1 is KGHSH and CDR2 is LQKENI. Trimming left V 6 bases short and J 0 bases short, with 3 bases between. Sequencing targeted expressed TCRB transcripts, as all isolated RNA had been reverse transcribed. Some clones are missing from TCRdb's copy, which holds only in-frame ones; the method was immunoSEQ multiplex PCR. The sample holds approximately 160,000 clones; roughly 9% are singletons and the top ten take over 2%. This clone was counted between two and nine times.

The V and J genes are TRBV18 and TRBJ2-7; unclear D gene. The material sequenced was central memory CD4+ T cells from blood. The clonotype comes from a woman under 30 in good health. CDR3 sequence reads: CASSYSYEQYF. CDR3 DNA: TGTGCCAGCTCGTACTCCTACGAGCAGTACTTC.